This T cell receptor (beta chain) came from a study of blood T cells in healthy people across ages. PCR was performed a second time for 7 to 11 cycles using a sample-barcoded 5' primer and a J-beta primer mix. Researchers report that each sample yielded at least 3 million CDR3-containing paired-end reads. MiXCR, run by TCRdb on the 5' RACE reads, gives a single entry per CDR3 protein. The sample has 1.5 million to 2 million distinct CDR3 sequences; around half are singletons. Germline assignment: CDR1 SQVTM and CDR2 ANQGSEA. This CDR3 spans 12 amino acids. The chain uses TRBV29-1 and TRBJ2-7; D might be TRBD1 or TRBD2, each matching 5 bases. The J call is doubtful: the DNA matches TRBJ2-5 better. This TCR derives from a middle-aged woman in good health. Sequenced material: blood. The CDR3 protein is CSVSGTGETQYF. In nucleotides, the CDR3 is TGCAGCGTTTCCGGGACGGGCGAGACCCAGTACTTC.